The rows below give T cell receptor beta chains drawn from one sample of a study of cytomegalovirus exposure and HLA in healthy donors. TCRdb's copy holds only in-frame clones and misses some; the assay was immunoSEQ multiplex PCR. The data hold under 70,000 clones, with about 76% observed a single time. The material sequenced was PBMCs. The receptors were sampled from a female donor in good health and CMV-seronegative. Each CDR3 is given with its conserved first and last residue. The D gene is left open where the match is weak. The size field is filled for only some rows; it gives once, few, many or a size class.

D: TRBD2; V: TRBV28; J: TRBJ2-5; size: NA; CDR3: CASSPTLAGATETQYF; DNA: TGTGCCAGCAGTCCGACACTAGCGGGGGCTACCGAGACCCAGTACTTC
D: TRBD2; V: TRBV7-6; J: TRBJ2-2; size: NA; CDR3: CASSPRTSGTLLTGELFF; DNA: TGTGCCAGCAGCCCGAGGACTAGCGGGACGCTGCTCACCGGGGAGCTGTTTTTT
D: NA; V: TRBV7-9; J: TRBJ2-7; size: once; CDR3: CASSLGRVEQYF; DNA: TGTGCCAGCAGCTTAGGAAGAGTAGAGCAGTACTTC
D: TRBD2; V: TRBV28; J: TRBJ2-5; size: NA; CDR3: CASRIGLAGSQETQYF; DNA: TGTGCCAGCAGGATAGGACTAGCGGGGAGCCAAGAGACCCAGTACTTC
D: NA; V: TRBV7-3; J: TRBJ2-2; size: few; CDR3: CASSLTPGAGGELFF; DNA: TGTGCCAGCAGCTTAACCCCCGGGGCGGGGGGGGAGCTGTTTTTT
D: NA; V: TRBV15; J: TRBJ2-3; size: NA; CDR3: CATSRERLSTDTQYF; DNA: TGTGCCACCAGCAGAGAGAGGCTGAGCACAGATACGCAGTATTTT
D: NA; V: TRBV19; J: TRBJ1-2; size: once; CDR3: CASSISPAGGYGYTF; DNA: TGTGCCAGTAGTATCTCCCCAGCGGGAGGCTATGGCTACACCTTC
D: TRBD1; V: TRBV11-3; J: TRBJ2-2; size: NA; CDR3: CASSYRGSGELFF; DNA: TGTGCCAGCAGCTACAGGGGATCCGGGGAGCTGTTTTTT
D: TRBD1; V: TRBV5-5; J: TRBJ1-3; size: NA; CDR3: CASSPGTAGNTIYF; DNA: TGTGCCAGCAGCCCCGGGACAGCTGGAAACACCATATATTTT
D: NA; V: TRBV5-1; J: TRBJ1-6; size: once; CDR3: CASSLAQGQNNSPLHF; DNA: TGCGCCAGCAGCTTGGCTCAGGGGCAAAATAATTCACCCCTCCACTTT
D: TRBD1; V: TRBV6-6; J: TRBJ2-1; size: NA; CDR3: CASSFGQGGNEQFF; DNA: TGTGCCAGCAGTTTCGGACAGGGGGGTAATGAGCAGTTCTTC
D: NA; V: TRBV10-3; J: TRBJ1-1; size: NA; CDR3: CAISRGTENTEAFF; DNA: TGTGCCATCAGTCGGGGGACTGAGAACACTGAAGCTTTCTTT
D: NA; V: TRBV7-2; J: TRBJ1-2; size: NA; CDR3: CASSNRGGRANYVYTF; DNA: TGTGCCAGCAGCAATAGGGGGGGGCGAGCTAACTATGTCTACACCTTC
D: NA; V: TRBV30; J: TRBJ2-1; size: NA; CDR3: CACSVGGSRFF; DNA: TGTGCCTGCTCAGTCGGAGGCTCGCGGTTCTTC
D: TRBD1; V: TRBV6-5; J: TRBJ1-1; size: few; CDR3: CASSYSSTGGTEAFF; DNA: TGTGCCAGCAGTTACTCGTCGACAGGGGGCACTGAAGCTTTCTTT
D: TRBD1; V: TRBV7-8; J: TRBJ1-2; size: NA; CDR3: CASSLARTGVGGYTF; DNA: TGTGCCAGCAGCTTAGCGAGGACAGGGGTAGGGGGCTACACCTTC
D: NA; V: TRBV30; J: TRBJ1-2; size: few; CDR3: CAWNPLRREGYTF; DNA: TGTGCCTGGAACCCCCTCCGGCGGGAAGGCTACACCTTC
D: TRBD1; V: TRBV27; J: TRBJ1-2; size: NA; CDR3: CASSSRDRGRGGYTF; DNA: TGTGCCAGCAGTAGCCGGGACAGGGGGCGAGGAGGCTACACCTTC
D: TRBD2; V: TRBV2; J: TRBJ2-3; size: NA; CDR3: CASSDLTFPGLAGVVSGTDTQYF; DNA: TGTGCCAGCAGTGACTTAACGTTCCCGGGACTAGCGGGAGTAGTGTCCGGCACAGATACGCAGTATTTT
D: NA; V: TRBV19; J: TRBJ1-5; size: NA; CDR3: CASSWGLDQPQHF; DNA: TGTGCCAGTAGTTGGGGGCTAGATCAGCCCCAGCATTTT
D: TRBD1; V: TRBV4-2; J: TRBJ2-7; size: NA; CDR3: CASSQVSGQGLRHF; DNA: TGTGCCAGCAGCCAAGTTTCGGGACAGGGACTTAGGCACTTC
D: NA; V: TRBV27; J: TRBJ1-5; size: NA; CDR3: CASSLWPQQPQHF; DNA: TGTGCCAGCAGTTTATGGCCGCAACAGCCCCAGCATTTT
D: TRBD1; V: TRBV28; J: TRBJ2-7; size: few; CDR3: CASRAWTGGASEQYF; DNA: TGTGCCAGCAGAGCCTGGACAGGGGGCGCGTCCGAGCAGTACTTC
D: TRBD1; V: TRBV11-1; J: TRBJ2-5; size: once; CDR3: CASSLAGQGVWETQYF; DNA: TGTGCCAGCAGCTTGGCGGGACAGGGGGTTTGGGAGACCCAGTACTTC
D: TRBD1; V: TRBV5-1; J: TRBJ1-3; size: NA; CDR3: CASSFSGQGGGGNTIYF; DNA: TGCGCCAGCAGCTTTTCGGGACAGGGAGGCGGTGGAAACACCATATATTTT
D: NA; V: TRBV9; J: TRBJ2-5; size: NA; CDR3: CASSAWETQETQYF; DNA: TGTGCCAGCAGCGCCTGGGAGACTCAAGAGACCCAGTACTTC
D: NA; V: TRBV5-6; J: TRBJ2-1; size: NA; CDR3: CASSLWGLVGNEQFF; DNA: TGTGCCAGCAGCTTGTGGGGCCTGGTGGGAAATGAGCAGTTCTTC
D: TRBD2; V: TRBV28; J: TRBJ2-1; size: NA; CDR3: CAGWRPGTSGRASHEQFF; DNA: TGTGCCGGCTGGAGGCCGGGGACTAGCGGGAGGGCCAGCCATGAGCAGTTCTTC
D: NA; V: TRBV30; J: TRBJ1-6; size: NA; CDR3: CAWSGTWPGESSPLHF; DNA: TGTGCCTGGAGTGGGACTTGGCCAGGGGAGAGCTCACCCCTCCACTTT
D: TRBD1; V: TRBV11-2; J: TRBJ1-6; size: NA; CDR3: CASSSGQPPGVVSPLHF; DNA: TGTGCCAGCAGCTCGGGACAGCCGCCCGGGGTTGTTTCACCCCTCCACTTT
D: NA; V: TRBV15; J: TRBJ2-3; size: NA; CDR3: CATSRDRVGNTDTQYF; DNA: TGTGCCACCAGCAGAGACAGGGTGGGGAACACAGATACGCAGTATTTT
D: NA; V: TRBV27; J: TRBJ1-2; size: NA; CDR3: CASSREKRTAPNYGYTF; DNA: TGTGCCAGCAGTCGGGAAAAGAGGACAGCTCCTAACTATGGCTACACCTTC
D: NA; V: TRBV28; J: TRBJ1-3; size: NA; CDR3: CASKLDRTYSGNTIYF; DNA: TGTGCCAGCAAACTCGACAGGACCTACTCTGGAAACACCATATATTTT
D: TRBD2; V: TRBV9; J: TRBJ2-2; size: once; CDR3: CASSVGLAGVQTGELFF; DNA: TGTGCCAGCAGCGTCGGACTAGCGGGAGTACAAACCGGGGAGCTGTTTTTT
D: NA; V: TRBV7-9; J: TRBJ2-3; size: once; CDR3: CASSLDIRGDTQYF; DNA: TGTGCCAGCAGCTTAGATATTCGGGGAGATACGCAGTATTTT
D: NA; V: TRBV7-9; J: TRBJ2-7; size: NA; CDR3: CASSFTSIEQYF; DNA: TGTGCCAGCAGCTTTACTAGTATCGAGCAGTACTTC
D: TRBD2; V: TRBV25-1; J: TRBJ2-7; size: NA; CDR3: CASSESLAGDGSYEQYF; DNA: TGTGCCAGCAGTGAATCCCTAGCGGGAGATGGATCCTACGAGCAGTACTTC
D: TRBD2; V: TRBV2; J: TRBJ2-7; size: NA; CDR3: CASSVDSGAITYEQYF; DNA: TGTGCCAGCAGTGTCGATAGCGGGGCTATTACCTACGAGCAGTACTTC
D: NA; V: TRBV11-3; J: TRBJ2-2; size: NA; CDR3: CASSPLRDSGELFF; DNA: TGTGCCAGCAGCCCGTTACGGGATTCCGGGGAGCTGTTTTTT
D: TRBD1; V: TRBV9; J: TRBJ1-2; size: few; CDR3: CASSRGQDNYGYTF; DNA: TGTGCCAGCAGCCGGGGACAGGACAACTATGGCTACACCTTC
D: TRBD2; V: TRBV29-1; J: TRBJ2-3; size: NA; CDR3: CSVDLAGLGTSTDTQYF; DNA: TGCAGCGTTGATCTAGCGGGACTGGGAACTAGCACAGATACGCAGTATTTT
D: NA; V: TRBV2; J: TRBJ2-7; size: NA; CDR3: CASSEERKGGDEQYF; DNA: TGTGCCAGCAGTGAAGAACGAAAGGGAGGCGACGAGCAGTACTTC
D: NA; V: TRBV4-2; J: TRBJ2-5; size: NA; CDR3: CASSQVGGTIQETQYF; DNA: TGTGCCAGCAGCCAAGTGGGCGGGACCATCCAAGAGACCCAGTACTTC
D: NA; V: TRBV5-1; J: TRBJ2-7; size: NA; CDR3: CASSLARTEDEQYF; DNA: TGCGCCAGCAGCTTGGCAAGGACAGAAGACGAGCAGTACTTC
D: TRBD2; V: TRBV7-2; J: TRBJ2-7; size: NA; CDR3: CASSLTSGGRPYEQYF; DNA: TGTGCCAGCAGCTTAACTAGCGGGGGGCGTCCCTACGAGCAGTACTTC
D: TRBD2; V: TRBV4-1; J: TRBJ2-5; size: NA; CDR3: CASSQSDAGVRETQYF; DNA: TGCGCCAGCAGCCAAAGTGACGCGGGGGTTCGGGAGACCCAGTACTTC
D: TRBD1; V: TRBV5-6; J: TRBJ2-7; size: NA; CDR3: CASTPTGGTFYEQYF; DNA: TGTGCCAGCACCCCAACAGGGGGAACGTTCTACGAGCAGTACTTC